Listed below are T cell receptor beta chains from one sample, sequenced in a study of blood T cell repertoires in COVID-19. Clones were sequenced by immunoSEQ multiplex PCR, and TCRdb holds only the in-frame ones, with some missing. The sample contains approximately 100,000 clones, approximately 92% of which appear only once. The sequenced sample was peripheral blood. Receptors were obtained from a man in his forties or fifties with active COVID-19. The CDR3 runs from the conserved cysteine through the conserved F or W. A D gene is named only where the DNA matches it firmly. A clone size is listed for some rows: how often the clone was seen (once, few, many), or a class if it is expanded.

V: TRBV28; D: NA; size: NA; J: TRBJ1-5; DNA: TGTGCCAGCAGGAGGACATCCTCCCCCAATCAGCCCCAGCATTTT; CDR3: CASRRTSSPNQPQHF
V: TRBV1; D: NA; size: NA; J: TRBJ1-4; DNA: TGCACCAGCAGCCAAGACGGGATTGCAACTAATGAAAAACTGTTTTTT; CDR3: CTSSQDGIATNEKLFF
V: TRBV24-1; D: TRBD1; size: NA; J: TRBJ2-5; DNA: TGTGCCACCAGTGATACACAGGGGGGAAGGAAGACCCAGTACTTC; CDR3: CATSDTQGGRKTQYF
V: TRBV28; D: NA; size: NA; J: TRBJ2-7; DNA: TGTGCCAGCAGTTTTGGGGCTCGCTACAGCCACGAGCAGTACTTC; CDR3: CASSFGARYSHEQYF
V: TRBV11-1; D: NA; size: NA; J: TRBJ1-2; DNA: TGTGCCAGCAGCTTGGAGGGTGGTTTCGACTATGGCTACACCTTC; CDR3: CASSLEGGFDYGYTF
V: TRBV7-9; D: NA; size: NA; J: TRBJ1-1; DNA: TGTGCCAGCAGCTCCCCGGGACGGGGACTTACAGTCTTT; CDR3: CASSSPGRGLTVF
V: TRBV12-3/TRBV12-4; D: TRBD1; size: NA; J: TRBJ2-7; DNA: TGTGCCAGTAAACCGACAGGGTCGGGCGAGCAGTACTTC; CDR3: CASKPTGSGEQYF
V: TRBV28; D: TRBD1; size: NA; J: TRBJ1-2; DNA: TGTGCCAGCAGTTCGGGACAGGGTAAGGCCTATGGCTACACCTTC; CDR3: CASSSGQGKAYGYTF
V: TRBV6-5; D: NA; size: NA; J: TRBJ1-3; DNA: TGTGCCAGCAGTACAAGAATCTCTGGAAACACCATATATTTT; CDR3: CASSTRISGNTIYF
V: TRBV18; D: NA; size: NA; J: TRBJ1-1; DNA: TGTGCCAGCTCAAATACAGAGAACACTGAAGCTTTCTTT; CDR3: CASSNTENTEAFF
V: TRBV19; D: NA; size: once; J: TRBJ1-1; DNA: TGTGCCAGTAGGCATCAGATATATTTGGACACTGAAGCTTTCTTT; CDR3: CASRHQIYLDTEAFF
V: TRBV30; D: TRBD1; size: NA; J: TRBJ1-5; DNA: TGTGCCTGGAGTGTTTCGGCAGGGGGCGGGAATCAGCCCCAGCATTTT; CDR3: CAWSVSAGGGNQPQHF
V: TRBV11-2; D: TRBD1; size: NA; J: TRBJ1-4; DNA: TGTGCCAGCAGTACATCCGGGGACAGGGGGCCCCGGGAAAAACTGTTTTTT; CDR3: CASSTSGDRGPREKLFF
V: TRBV6-1; D: NA; size: NA; J: TRBJ2-3; DNA: TGTGCCAGCAGTGAAGCGCTTCGTTGGAGGAGTACGCAGTATTTT; CDR3: CASSEALRWRSTQYF
V: TRBV7-3; D: NA; size: NA; J: TRBJ1-1; DNA: TGTGCCAGCAGCATAGAAGGCAGGCGCACTGAAGCTTTCTTT; CDR3: CASSIEGRRTEAFF
V: TRBV3-1/TRBV3-2; D: NA; size: NA; J: TRBJ1-4; DNA: TGTGCCAGCAGCCAAGATCGGGGAGGTGAAAAACTGTTTTTT; CDR3: CASSQDRGGEKLFF
V: TRBV24-1; D: TRBD2; size: NA; J: TRBJ2-3; DNA: TGTGCCACCAGTGACAGGACTAGCGGGCGCACAGATACGCAGTATTTT; CDR3: CATSDRTSGRTDTQYF
V: TRBV15; D: TRBD1; size: NA; J: TRBJ1-2; DNA: TGTGCCACCAGCAGAGATTTGGACAGGGCGAGTGGCTACACCTTC; CDR3: CATSRDLDRASGYTF
V: TRBV28; D: NA; size: NA; J: TRBJ2-2; DNA: TGTGCCAGCAGTTTATGGGGGGGACAGACGAACACCGGGGAGCTGTTTTTT; CDR3: CASSLWGGQTNTGELFF
V: TRBV5-1; D: NA; size: NA; J: TRBJ1-4; DNA: TGCGCCAGTACCTCACGCCCCTGGGGAGTTAATGAAAAACTGTTTTTT; CDR3: CASTSRPWGVNEKLFF
V: TRBV19; D: TRBD2; size: NA; J: TRBJ2-2; DNA: TGTGCCAGTAAAGTAGCGGGAGGGATCACCGGGGAGCTGTTTTTT; CDR3: CASKVAGGITGELFF
V: TRBV10-3; D: NA; size: NA; J: TRBJ2-7; DNA: TGTGCCATCAGTGACCCCGCCAGGGCCCCCTACGAGCAGTACTTC; CDR3: CAISDPARAPYEQYF
V: TRBV4-2; D: TRBD2; size: NA; J: TRBJ2-3; DNA: TGTGCCAGCAGCCAAGATCAGAGTAGCGGGAGTCCCGCAGATACGCAGTATTTT; CDR3: CASSQDQSSGSPADTQYF
V: TRBV19; D: NA; size: NA; J: TRBJ1-4; DNA: TGTGCCAGTAGTATTCAGCGCGACGAGGTGCAAAAACTGTTTTTT; CDR3: CASSIQRDEVQKLFF
V: TRBV30; D: NA; size: NA; J: TRBJ2-7; DNA: TGTGCCTGGAGTGGGGGGCGGGGGCACGAGCAGTACTTC; CDR3: CAWSGGRGHEQYF
V: TRBV30; D: NA; size: NA; J: TRBJ1-1; DNA: TGTGCCTGGGAACAGATTCTGAACACTGAAGCTTTCTTT; CDR3: CAWEQILNTEAFF
V: TRBV5-5; D: NA; size: once; J: TRBJ1-1; DNA: TGTGCCAGCAGCCCCCCGGGACAAGAGAACACTGAAGCTTTCTTT; CDR3: CASSPPGQENTEAFF
V: TRBV7-9; D: TRBD2; size: NA; J: TRBJ2-3; DNA: TGTGCCATCGGGACTAGCGGGGAACGCCCGCAGACTGATACGCAGTATTTT; CDR3: CAIGTSGERPQTDTQYF
V: TRBV6-5; D: NA; size: once; J: TRBJ1-3; DNA: TGTGCCAGCAGAAGGTCAGGGCAGGGAAACACCATATATTTT; CDR3: CASRRSGQGNTIYF
V: TRBV5-1; D: TRBD1; size: NA; J: TRBJ1-4; DNA: TGCGCCAGCAGCTTGGTCGGGACAGACACGTCTGAAAAACTGTTTTTT; CDR3: CASSLVGTDTSEKLFF
V: TRBV30; D: NA; size: NA; J: TRBJ1-5; DNA: TGTGCCTGGAGCCGGGACACTGGATCTCATCAGCCCCAGCATTTT; CDR3: CAWSRDTGSHQPQHF
V: TRBV6-6; D: TRBD1; size: NA; J: TRBJ2-7; DNA: TGTGCCAGCATCCAGGCCGGGACAGGCTCCTACGAGCAGTACTTC; CDR3: CASIQAGTGSYEQYF
V: TRBV9; D: NA; size: NA; J: TRBJ2-7; DNA: TGTGCCAGCAGCGTAGGACTGGGCGAGCAGTACTTC; CDR3: CASSVGLGEQYF
V: TRBV7-9; D: NA; size: NA; J: TRBJ2-3; DNA: TGTGCCAGCAGCCAGGGTCATTTCGCCGGAGATACGCAGTATTTT; CDR3: CASSQGHFAGDTQYF
V: TRBV30; D: TRBD1; size: NA; J: TRBJ1-2; DNA: TGTGCCTGGAGTAGCAAAGGACAGGGGAGCGGCTACACCTTC; CDR3: CAWSSKGQGSGYTF
V: TRBV27; D: TRBD1; size: NA; J: TRBJ1-2; DNA: TGTGCCAGCAGTTTAGTGGGGACAGGGACTGGCCTTGGCTACACCTTC; CDR3: CASSLVGTGTGLGYTF
V: TRBV11-2; D: NA; size: NA; J: TRBJ2-1; DNA: TGTGCCAGCAGCGGGGCGTTGAGCTCCTACAATGAGCAGTTCTTC; CDR3: CASSGALSSYNEQFF